One and the same sample provided the 10 T cell receptor beta chains below, sequenced in a study of neurological immune-mediated disorders. Using its own MiXCR run on the 5' RACE reads, TCRdb lists one record per CDR3 protein. The sample shows about 80,000 distinct CDR3 sequences, about 9.5% of them seen only once. The sequenced sample was PBMCs. The receptors shown here come from a man between 45 and 60 years old in good health.

This clonotype was seen many times. The rearrangement links TRBV28 to TRBJ1-2; TRBD1 might be the D (5 bases). Germline V gene lookup returns CDR1 MDHEN and CDR2 SYDVKM. The CDR3 is 14 residues long. V lost 7 bases to trimming and J lost 2 bases, with 14 bases between them. The CDR3 DNA reads as TGTGCCAGCATCTCCGGGACCGGGAACTATGGCTACACCTTC. Protein: CASISGTGNYGYTF.

This chain joins TRBV7-2 and TRBJ2-5; 12 bases are shared with TRBD1. V lost 5 bases to trimming and J lost 4 bases; unmatched junction nucleotides: 14. The CDR3 is made up of 18 amino acids. CDR1 is SGHTA, CDR2 FQGNSA, per germline. The CDR3 region is CASSPGTGGSELGETQYF. CDR3 nucleotides: TGTGCCAGCAGCCCTGGGACAGGGGGCTCTGAATTAGGAGAGACCCAGTACTTC.

This clonotype was recorded at least ten times. The chain employs TRBV14 and TRBJ2-6, with 7 bases fitting TRBD1. This CDR3 spans 21 amino acids. CDR1 and CDR2 (germline): SGHDN, FVKESK. Trimming removed 0 bases from V and 1 base from J; junction bases left unmatched: 15. In DNA, the CDR3 is TGTGCCAGCAGCCAAGAACAGGGGCCGGGGCTGAGGCTATCTGGGGCCAACGTCCTGACTTTC. Residues: CASSQEQGPGLRLSGANVLTF. Combining the CDR3 with reference TRBV14 and TRBJ2-6 gives the whole variable domain EAGVTQFPSHSVIEKGQTVTLRCDPISGHDNLYWYRRVMGKEIKFLLHFVKESKQDESGMPNNRFLAERTGGTYSTLKVQPAELEDSGVYFCASSQEQGPGLRLSGANVLTFGAGSRLTVL.

This clonotype was recorded at least ten times. V usage is TRBV5-1 and J usage is TRBJ2-3; 8 bases line up with TRBD2. Looked up from germline, CDR1 is SGHRS and CDR2 is YFSETQ. The junction had 1 base not matched to a gene; V was cut back by 4 bases and J by 0 bases. The CDR3 is made up of 14 amino acids. CDR3 sequence reads: CASSSGGSTDTQYF. The CDR3 DNA reads TGCGCCAGCAGCAGCGGGGGCAGCACAGATACGCAGTATTTT.

Many counts were recorded for this clonotype. The J gene is TRBJ1-2, the V gene TRBV5-1; 7 nucleotides line up with TRBD1. J lost 8 bases, V lost 4 bases, and 11 bases had no gene match. Germline assignment: CDR1 SGHRS and CDR2 YFSETQ. The CDR3 has 14 residues. CDR3 protein: CASSRGQDQWGYTF. The CDR3 DNA sequence: TGCGCCAGCAGCCGAGGACAGGACCAATGGGGCTACACCTTC.

This clonotype was seen many times. The V and J genes are TRBV5-5 and TRBJ2-2; TRBD1 matches 7 bases. V was clipped by 0 bases and J by 1 base; unmatched bases: 0. CDR1 is SGHKS and CDR2 is YYEKEE in the germline V gene (reference sequence). This CDR3 spans 15 amino acids. For the CDR3, the DNA is TGTGCCAGCAGCTTGGACAGGGGGAACACCGGGGAGCTGTTTTTT. Its protein product is CASSLDRGNTGELFF. Looking up the rest from reference TRBV5-5 and TRBJ2-2 gives the full variable domain: DAGVTQSPTHLIKTRGQQVTLRCSPISGHKSVSWYQQVLGQGPQFIFQYYEKEERGRGNFPDRFSARQFPNYSSELNVNALLLGDSALYLCASSLDRGNTGELFFGEGSRLTVL.

This clonotype was detected ten times or more. The chain recombines TRBV5-1 with TRBJ2-1, with 7 bases matching TRBD2. V lost 0 bases and J lost 9; bases outside the gene matches: 12. The germline V gene has CDR1 SGHRS and CDR2 YFSETQ. There are 16 residues in the CDR3. This CDR3 reads CASSLAIGLVKGEQFF. The CDR3, as DNA: TGCGCCAGCAGCTTGGCCATTGGACTAGTAAAAGGTGAGCAGTTCTTC.

This clonotype was detected ten times or more. The chain uses TRBV9 and TRBJ1-6; a possible D gene is TRBD1 (6 bases). There are 16 residues in the CDR3. The V gene's germline CDR1 is SGDLS and CDR2 YYNGEE. Trimming removed 4 bases from V and 8 bases from J, with 19 bases in between. This CDR3 reads CASSPKGGARDSPLHF. CDR3 in DNA: TGTGCCAGCAGCCCAAAGGGGGGGGCGCGAGATTCACCCCTCCACTTT. Complete variable domain (other parts from reference TRBV9 and TRBJ1-6): DSGVTQTPKHLITATGQRVTLRCSPRSGDLSVYWYQQSLDQGLQFLIQYYNGEERAKGNILERFSAQQFPDLHSELNLSSLELGDSALYFCASSPKGGARDSPLHFGNGTRLTVT.

In its sample, this clonotype was seen many times. The chain carries TRBV6-2 or TRBV6-3 and TRBJ1-5, with a tentative D call TRBD1 (6 bases). The V end was cut by 2 bases, the J end by 2 bases, with 13 bases between. The CDR3 extends over 16 amino acids. Germline-derived CDR1 and CDR2 are MNHEY and SVGEGT. CDR3 in DNA: TGTGCCAGCAGTTACACAGGGTGGTCTGGCAATCAGCCCCAGCATTTT. As protein: CASSYTGWSGNQPQHF.

In its sample, this clonotype was seen many times. One end of the junction fails to match germline, which may point to a read error. V usage is TRBV7-8 and J usage is TRBJ2-6; D might be TRBD1 (5 bases). The CDR3 totals 16 residues. Germline-derived CDR1 and CDR2 are SGHVS and FQNEAQ. In DNA form, the CDR3 reads TGTGCCAGCTGTCCTTCTGGGATAGCTGGGGCCAACGTCCCGACTTTC. This gives the protein CASCPSGIAGANVPTF.